Listed here are 23 T cell receptor beta chains from one sample, sequenced in a study of T-cell memory formation after mild COVID-19. TCRdb independently ran MiXCR on the 5' RACE reads; one entry per CDR3 protein. The sample has fewer than 400,000 distinct CDR3 sequences; 10% to 15% are singletons. The sample consisted of PBMCs or a T cell subset sorted from them (not recorded which). Receptors originate from a man aged 18 to 35 who had mild COVID-19 (a few samples of this study predate the infection). Cell type and time point are not known.

This CDR3 reads CAIAGVKGEAFF. The CDR3 DNA is TGTGCCATCGCAGGAGTGAAGGGTGAAGCTTTCTTT. This chain connects TRBV11-1 to TRBJ1-1; D gene unclear. The CDR3 sequence is 12 residues long. Germline CDR1 reads SGHAT; CDR2 reads FQDESV (reference sequence). V was shortened by 10 bases and J by 7 bases, with 16 bases between the two germline ends.

The CDR3 nucleotides are TGTGCCAGCAGTTTAGTCGCGGCGGGAGGCTACACCTTC. As protein: CASSLVAAGGYTF. The chain is built from TRBV12-3 or TRBV12-4 and TRBJ1-2; D uncertain. This CDR3 is built from 13 residues. Trimming removed 1 base at V and 8 bases at J, with 11 bases between.

This chain uses TRBV6-5 with TRBJ2-3; a weak D match, TRBD2 (5 bases). Trimming cost V 0 bases and J 5 bases, with 18 bases left between them. Germline loops: CDR1 MNHEY, CDR2 SVGAGI. This CDR3 is built from 17 residues. The CDR3 loop reads CASSYSNLVAGGDTQYF. Written as DNA, the CDR3 is TGTGCCAGCAGTTACTCGAACCTAGTGGCGGGTGGAGATACGCAGTATTTT.

This chain uses TRBV18 with TRBJ1-1, with D maybe TRBD1 (5 bases). The CDR3 length is 13 residues. Germline V gene lookup returns CDR1 KGHSH and CDR2 LQKENI. V lost 2 bases, J lost 5 bases, and 9 bases lay in between. The CDR3 reads CASSPREGTEAFF. CDR3 coding DNA: TGTGCCAGCTCACCAAGGGAGGGGACTGAAGCTTTCTTT.

This clonotype was seen more than once but under ten times. The chain has TRBV13 and TRBJ1-1; tentatively, D is TRBD1 (6 bases). Germline V lookup: CDR1 PRHDT, CDR2 FYEKMQ (reference sequence). The CDR3 is 14 residues long. V was trimmed by 2 bases and J by 8 bases, leaving 15 bases between them. The CDR3 nucleotides read TGTGCCAGCAGCTTACTGGACAGTGAGGGGGAAGCTTTCTTT. It translates to CASSLLDSEGEAFF.

V gene TRBV24-1 combines with J gene TRBJ1-3; D ambiguous. This CDR3 has 17 amino acids. Germline V gene sequence: CDR1 KGHDR, CDR2 SFDVKD. Trimming pared 3 bases from V and 3 bases from J, leaving 17 bases between. CDR3 sequence: CATSDILRDTYGNTIYF. CDR3 in DNA: TGTGCCACCAGTGATATCCTCCGGGATACTTATGGAAACACCATATATTTT.

This clonotype was detected only a few times. V gene TRBV9 combines with J gene TRBJ1-2; tentative D call: TRBD1 (5 bases). The germline V gene has CDR1 SGDLS and CDR2 YYNGEE. V lost 0 bases and J lost 10, with 13 bases in between. This CDR3 region has 13 residues. The DNA of the CDR3 is TGTGCCAGCAGCGTAGTCCCGGGGGAGGACTACACCTTC. Translating gives CASSVVPGEDYTF.

This clonotype occurred many times. The V and J genes are TRBV20-1 and TRBJ1-1; D may be TRBD1 (5 bases). The CDR3 spans 14 residues. The germline CDR1 and CDR2 sequences are DFQATT and SNEGSKA (reference sequence). Trimming removed 7 bases from V and 1 base from J, with 16 bases in between. The CDR3 DNA reads TGCAGTGGCCCCGCGGGGACTCCGAACACTGAAGCTTTCTTT. It specifies CSGPAGTPNTEAFF.

V usage is TRBV5-5 and J usage is TRBJ2-3; 7 positions agree with TRBD1. Looked up from germline, CDR1 is SGHKS and CDR2 is YYEKEE (reference sequence). The CDR3 is 15 amino acids. V gave up 4 bases and J gave up 4 bases; unmatched junction bases: 9. The CDR3 DNA follows: TGTGCCAGCAGCCCTGGGACAGTAAGCGCAGATACGCAGTATTTT. It is translated as CASSPGTVSADTQYF.

This clonotype was seen a few times. V is TRBV4-1 and J is TRBJ2-7, with D maybe TRBD2 (6 bases). Germline-derived CDR1 and CDR2 are MGHRA and YSYEKL. The CDR3 totals 13 residues. V lost 0 bases and J lost 3, with 6 bases in between. CDR3 DNA: TGCGCCAGCAGCCAAGATAGCGGCTACGAGCAGTACGTC. Protein sequence: CASSQDSGYEQYV.

The V and J genes are TRBV5-4 and TRBJ2-3; a possible D gene is TRBD2 (6 bases). The CDR3 length is 15 residues. Germline CDR1 reads SGHNT; CDR2 reads YYREEE (reference sequence). The V gene lost 5 bases and the J gene lost 7 bases, with 20 bases spanning the gap. In DNA form, the CDR3 reads TGTGCCAGCAGGCGTGTGGGGGGAAAAGTAAATACGCAGTATTTT. The encoded protein is CASRRVGGKVNTQYF.

This clonotype was observed a few times. This chain joins TRBV14 and TRBJ2-2; TRBD1 matches 10 bases. Germline V gene lookup returns CDR1 SGHDN and CDR2 FVKESK. The V segment lost 5 bases and the J segment 5 bases; nucleotides outside the gene matches: 8. This CDR3 is 16 amino acids long. CDR3 DNA sequence: TGTGCCAGCAGCGCGACAGGGGGCGTCGAGACCGGGGAGCTGTTTTTT. Translating it yields CASSATGGVETGELFF. The complete variable domain, with remaining parts taken from reference TRBV14 and TRBJ2-2, reads EAGVTQFPSHSVIEKGQTVTLRCDPISGHDNLYWYRRVMGKEIKFLLHFVKESKQDESGMPNNRFLAERTGGTYSTLKVQPAELEDSGVYFCASSATGGVETGELFFGEGSRLTVL.

This clonotype has only a few counts. The V and J genes are TRBV6-4 and TRBJ2-3; 9 bases align to TRBD2. V trimming: 3 bases; J trimming: 2 bases; junction bases outside the gene matches: 6. Per the germline V gene, CDR1 is MRHNA and CDR2 is SNTAGT. The CDR3 contains 16 residues. The CDR3 spells CASSDVGGGATDTQYF. As DNA, the CDR3 is TGTGCCAGCAGTGATGTAGGCGGGGGGGCCACAGATACGCAGTATTTT.

This chain uses TRBV20-1 with TRBJ1-2; D remains unclear. V lost 1 base and J 2 bases, leaving 11 bases between the germline ends. The germline V gene has CDR1 DFQATT and CDR2 SNEGSKA (reference sequence). CDR3 length equals 14 residues. CDR3 region: CSARVLAGNYGYTF. The CDR3, as DNA: TGCAGTGCTAGAGTTTTGGCGGGCAACTATGGCTACACCTTC.

This clonotype was counted a few times. The gene calls are TRBV20-1 and TRBJ2-1; 8 positions agree with TRBD2. This CDR3 has 13 amino acids. Germline V lookup: CDR1 DFQATT, CDR2 SNEGSKA (reference sequence). J gave up 8 bases and V 3 bases, and 6 bases lay outside the gene matches. This CDR3 reads CSASRGGRDEQFF. The CDR3 region has the DNA TGCAGTGCTAGCCGGGGGGGCCGGGATGAGCAGTTCTTC.

The chain recombines TRBV6-5 with TRBJ1-1; 10 nucleotides agree with TRBD1. Germline V gene data show CDR1 as MNHEY and CDR2 as SVGAGI. Trimming cost V 9 bases and J 7 bases; bases outside gene matches: 5. The CDR3 is made up of 12 amino acids. DNA for the CDR3: TGTGCCAGTTCACGGGACAGGGGTGAAGCTTTCTTT. This gives the protein CASSRDRGEAFF.

This clonotype was recorded many times. The rearrangement links TRBV4-3 to TRBJ2-2; 7 nucleotides match TRBD1. The germline gives CDR1 LGHNA, CDR2 YSLEER. This CDR3 comprises 15 residues. Unmatched junction bases numbered 5, after V lost 1 base and J lost 6 bases. The CDR3 reads CASSQGGGAAGELFF. CDR3 DNA sequence: TGCGCCAGCAGCCAAGGAGGGGGCGCAGCCGGGGAGCTGTTTTTT.

V usage is TRBV19 and J usage is TRBJ2-2; 9 nucleotides match TRBD1. The CDR3 is made up of 14 amino acids. Germline assignment: CDR1 LNHDA and CDR2 SQIVND (reference sequence). The junction had 4 bases not matched to a gene; V was cut back by 8 bases and J by 3 bases. The CDR3 nucleotides read TGTGCCAGTTTGGACAGGGGATACACCGGGGAGCTGTTTTTT. Translating gives CASLDRGYTGELFF. Variable domain in full (rest from reference TRBV19 and TRBJ2-2): DGGITQSPKYLFRKEGQNVTLSCEQNLNHDAMYWYRQDPGQGLRLIYYSQIVNDFQKGDIAEGYSVSREKKESFPLTVTSAQKNPTAFYLCASLDRGYTGELFFGEGSRLTVL.

The chain is built from TRBV6-2 or TRBV6-3 and TRBJ1-2; no firm D call. From germline, CDR1 is MNHEY and CDR2 SVGEGT. V lost 8 bases to trimming and J lost 9 bases, with 13 bases between them. CDR3 length: 11 residues. CDR3 loop: CASSARYRYTF. CDR3 coding DNA: TGTGCCAGCTCAGCCCGATATCGCTACACCTTC.

This clonotype occurred a few times. The V gene is TRBV3-1, the J gene TRBJ1-2; 8 bases are a match to TRBD1. Germline CDR1 LGHDT, CDR2 YNNKEL (reference sequence). The CDR3 has 13 residues. J gave up 4 bases and V 6 bases, and 4 bases lay outside the gene matches. The CDR3 sequence: CASRPDRAYGYTF. DNA of the CDR3: TGTGCCAGCAGACCGGACAGGGCCTATGGCTACACCTTC.

V gene TRBV15 combines with J gene TRBJ2-5; D possibly corresponds to TRBD2 (6 bases). This CDR3 is 14 amino acids long. CDR1 and CDR2 (germline): LNHNV, YYDKDF (reference sequence). Deletions cut 3 bases from V and 2 bases from J, with 10 bases between. DNA for the CDR3: TGTGCCACCAGCAGCCGGGACTTACAAGAGACCCAGTACTTC. It is translated as CATSSRDLQETQYF. The entire variable domain, with the rest obtained from reference TRBV15 and TRBJ2-5, is as follows: DAMVIQNPRYQVTQFGKPVTLSCSQTLNHNVMYWYQQKSSQAPKLLFHYYDKDFNNEADTPDNFQSRRPNTSFCFLDIRSPGLGDTAMYLCATSSRDLQETQYFGPGTRLLVL.

This clonotype was counted a few times. This chain links TRBV25-1 with TRBJ1-6, with 8 bases matching TRBD1. V was pared by 6 bases and J by 5 bases, with 3 bases of the junction left unmatched. The CDR3 sequence is 14 residues long. Germline assignment: CDR1 MGHDK and CDR2 SYGVNS. CDR3: CASRRTGNNSPLHF. The DNA for the CDR3 is TGTGCCAGCAGGAGGACAGGGAATAATTCACCCCTCCACTTT.

In DNA form, the CDR3 reads TGTGCCAGCAGAGCCGGGACAGGGGTTTATGGCTACACCTTC. Encoded protein: CASRAGTGVYGYTF. The J gene is TRBJ1-2, the V gene TRBV18; 10 nucleotides agree with TRBD1. The CDR3 is 14 amino acids. J lost 5 bases, V lost 8 bases, and 8 bases had no gene match. Germline CDR1 reads KGHSH; CDR2 reads LQKENI. The whole variable domain, remainder taken from reference TRBV18 and TRBJ1-2, is NAGVMQNPRHLVRRRGQEARLRCSPMKGHSHVYWYRQLPEEGLKFMVYLQKENIIDESGMPKERFSAEFPKEGPSILRIQQVVRGDSAAYFCASRAGTGVYGYTFGSGTRLTVV.